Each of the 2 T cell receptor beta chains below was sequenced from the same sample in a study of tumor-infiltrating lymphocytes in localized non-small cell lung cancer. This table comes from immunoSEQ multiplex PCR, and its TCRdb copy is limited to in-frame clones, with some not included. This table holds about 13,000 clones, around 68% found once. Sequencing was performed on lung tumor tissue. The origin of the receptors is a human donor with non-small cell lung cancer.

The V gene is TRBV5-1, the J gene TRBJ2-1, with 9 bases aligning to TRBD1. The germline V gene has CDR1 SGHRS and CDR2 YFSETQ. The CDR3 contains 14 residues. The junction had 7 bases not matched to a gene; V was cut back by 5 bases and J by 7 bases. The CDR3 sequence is CASSWDRARNEQFF. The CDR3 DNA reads TGCGCCAGCAGTTGGGACAGGGCGCGAAATGAGCAGTTCTTC.

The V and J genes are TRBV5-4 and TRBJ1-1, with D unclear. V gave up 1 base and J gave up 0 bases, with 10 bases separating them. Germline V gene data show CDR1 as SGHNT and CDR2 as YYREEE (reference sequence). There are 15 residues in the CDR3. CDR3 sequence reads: CASSLFLGMNTEAFF. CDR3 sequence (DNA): TGTGCCAGCAGCTTGTTCCTGGGGATGAACACTGAAGCTTTCTTT. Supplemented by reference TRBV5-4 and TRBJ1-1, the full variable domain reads ETGVTQSPTHLIKTRGQQVTLRCSSQSGHNTVSWYQQALGQGPQFIFQYYREEENGRGNFPPRFSGLQFPNYSSELNVNALELDDSALYLCASSLFLGMNTEAFFGQGTRLTVV.